These 6 T cell receptor beta chains share one sample of origin, sequenced in a study of T cell responses to AZD1222 COVID-19 vaccine. Sequencing used immunoSEQ multiplex PCR; TCRdb keeps in-frame clones, though not all of them. The sample has more than 90,000 clones, more than 70% seen once. The sequences come from peripheral blood, collected 28 days after the second AZD1222 dose. These receptors all come from an adult who received the AZD1222 COVID-19 vaccine.

This chain connects TRBV12-1 to TRBJ1-6; the DNA was not compared with TRBD1, the D call given in the table. TRBV12-1 is an annotated pseudogene. This CDR3 is built from 15 residues. In DNA, the CDR3 is TGTGCCAGCAGCTTTGTAGGGACAGTCAACTCACCCCTCCACTTT. Translating it yields CASSFVGTVNSPLHF.

The gene calls are TRBV30 and TRBJ1-2; D call uncertain. The CDR3 runs to 15 residues. V shed 0 bases and J shed 4 bases, with 15 bases lying between them. Germline loops: CDR1 GTSNPN, CDR2 SVGIG (reference sequence). In DNA form, the CDR3 reads TGTGCCTGGAGTGTACTGGGCAGGAGTCTCTATGGCTACACCTTC. Its protein product is CAWSVLGRSLYGYTF.

The chain combines TRBV6-1 with TRBJ1-3, with a tentative D call TRBD1 (5 bases). Per germline, CDR1 MNHNS and CDR2 SASEGT. The CDR3 contains 15 residues. The V and J ends lost 2 bases and 3 bases respectively, with 11 bases between them. The CDR3 is CASSELGGVGNTIYF. Here the CDR3 DNA reads TGTGCCAGCAGTGAATTAGGAGGGGTTGGAAACACCATATATTTT.

V is TRBV19 and J is TRBJ2-7, with 10 bases fitting TRBD1. The junction had 7 bases not matched to a gene; V was cut back by 9 bases and J by 5 bases. This CDR3 has 13 residues. Germline CDR1 LNHDA, CDR2 SQIVND (reference sequence). The CDR3 is CASRGTGVHEQYF. The CDR3 DNA is TGTGCCAGCCGCGGGACAGGGGTACACGAGCAGTACTTC.

The chain carries TRBV5-6 and TRBJ2-7; D gene uncertain. From germline, CDR1 is SGHDT and CDR2 YYEEEE. The CDR3 consists of 13 residues. V gave up 4 bases and J gave up 0 bases, with 8 bases separating them. Here the CDR3 DNA reads TGTGCCAGCAGCCCCGATTACTCCTACGAGCAGTACTTC. It translates to CASSPDYSYEQYF.

The chain uses TRBV2 and TRBJ2-6; D possibly matches TRBD1 or TRBD2 (5 bases each). V was shortened by 1 base and J by 6 bases, with 7 bases between the two germline ends. The CDR3 runs 14 residues. CDR1 and CDR2 from the germline V gene are SNHLY and FYNNEI. The CDR3 nucleotides are TGTGCCAGCAGTGAAGGGGGGTTGGCCAACGTCCTGACTTTC. Protein sequence: CASSEGGLANVLTF.